This TCR beta chain was identified during a study of T cell responses to AZD1222 COVID-19 vaccine. As for this clone: Within the sample, other DNA sequences also encode this same CDR3.

Clones were sequenced by immunoSEQ multiplex PCR, and TCRdb holds only the in-frame ones, with some missing. The sample carries about 120,000 clones, approximately 84% recorded once. The CDR3 is made up of 14 amino acids. The germline V gene has CDR1 KGHSH and CDR2 LQKENI. V lost 3 bases and J lost 4; bases outside the gene matches: 4. The TCR was taken from an adult in good health. The sequences come from peripheral blood, collected on day 0 of AZD1222 vaccination. The genes are TRBV18 and TRBJ2-7; TRBD1 agrees at 9 bases. CDR3 loop: CASSPLDRGYEQYF. The CDR3 bases are TGTGCCAGCTCACCCCTTGACAGGGGGTACGAGCAGTACTTC.